Shown below are 20 T cell receptor beta chains from a single sample sequenced in a study of blood T cell repertoires in COVID-19. Libraries were prepared by immunoSEQ multiplex PCR; TCRdb keeps only in-frame clonotypes and omits some of them. The table records about 110,000 clones, around four fifths of them present only once. The sample taken for sequencing was peripheral blood. The receptors here all came from a woman in her sixties or seventies with acute or convalescent COVID-19.

J is TRBJ1-4 and V is TRBV18, with D tentatively TRBD1 (6 bases). CDR1 KGHSH and CDR2 LQKENI come from the germline V gene. The CDR3 runs to 14 residues. Trimming removed 8 bases from V and 0 bases from J, with 10 bases in between. This CDR3 is CASRTGSTNEKLFF. In DNA, the CDR3 is TGTGCCAGCCGAACAGGGTCAACTAATGAAAAACTGTTTTTT.

This clone was counted only a few times. The same CDR3 arises from other DNA sequences in this sample as well. The V and J genes are TRBV5-5 and TRBJ1-5; 8 bases are shared with TRBD1. CDR1 is SGHKS and CDR2 is YYEKEE in the germline V gene (reference sequence). V was pared by 2 bases and J by 2 bases, with 3 bases of the junction left unmatched. CDR3 size: 15 residues. The CDR3 sequence is CASSFQTGGNQPQHF. CDR3 DNA sequence: TGTGCCAGCAGCTTCCAGACAGGGGGCAATCAGCCCCAGCATTTT.

This clone has more than one count but fewer than ten. The chain uses TRBV18 and TRBJ1-5, with D unclear. With 1 base removed from V and 6 bases from J, the gap between germline ends came to 10 bases. The V gene's germline CDR1 is KGHSH and CDR2 LQKENI. This CDR3 is 14 amino acids long. The CDR3 here is CASSPLREGQPQHF. CDR3 DNA: TGTGCCAGCTCACCACTCCGGGAAGGTCAGCCCCAGCATTTT.

V gene TRBV11-2 combines with J gene TRBJ2-7, with 10 nucleotides matching TRBD1. From germline, CDR1 is SGHAT and CDR2 FQNNGV. The CDR3 runs to 16 residues. V was pared by 7 bases and J by 2 bases, with 11 bases of the junction left unmatched. In DNA form, the CDR3 reads TGTGCCAGCACCCCTACTGGGACAGGGGAAGCCTACGAGCAGTACGTC. Residues: CASTPTGTGEAYEQYV.

The chain carries TRBV5-1 and TRBJ2-7; no clear D gene. This CDR3 has 12 amino acids. The V gene's germline CDR1 is SGHRS and CDR2 YFSETQ. Trimming shortened V by 7 bases and J by 1 base, and 9 bases separated the two germline ends. CDR3 residues: CASRAGSYEQYV. The CDR3, as DNA: TGCGCCAGCCGCGCAGGTTCCTACGAGCAGTACGTC.

The V and J genes are TRBV5-5 and TRBJ1-1, with D possibly TRBD1 on 6 matching bases. The CDR3 is 12 residues long. The germline gives CDR1 SGHKS, CDR2 YYEKEE (reference sequence). The V end lost 0 bases, the J end lost 11 bases, and 11 bases lay between the germline ends. The CDR3 DNA reads TGTGCCAGCAGCTTGGACAGGGAGAGTGCTTTCTTT. Its protein is CASSLDRESAFF.

This clone was seen a handful of times. The CDR3 protein is CASSSYRTNTEAFF. The CDR3 nucleotides read TGCGCCAGCAGCAGTTACAGGACCAACACTGAAGCTTTCTTT. The rearrangement uses TRBV5-1 and TRBJ1-1; tentatively, D is TRBD1 (5 bases). Looked up from germline, CDR1 is SGHRS and CDR2 is YFSETQ. V lost 4 bases and J 2 bases, leaving 12 bases between the germline ends. This CDR3 region has 14 residues.

V gene TRBV9 combines with J gene TRBJ2-1; D is possibly TRBD1 (5 bases). The CDR3 contains 13 residues. The germline gives CDR1 SGDLS, CDR2 YYNGEE. Trimming pared 2 bases from V and 6 bases from J, leaving 9 bases between. CDR3 loop: CASSVGQANEQFF. In DNA form, the CDR3 reads TGTGCCAGCAGCGTGGGGCAGGCCAATGAGCAGTTCTTC.

V is TRBV7-2 and J is TRBJ2-7; tentative D call: TRBD1 (6 bases). CDR1 and CDR2 from the germline V gene are SGHTA and FQGNSA. This CDR3 is built from 14 residues. Trimming shortened V by 5 bases and J by 3 bases, and 14 bases separated the two germline ends. The CDR3 sequence is CASSPKVRGYEQYF. The CDR3 DNA sequence: TGTGCCAGCAGCCCCAAGGTCAGGGGCTACGAGCAGTACTTC.

The chain employs TRBV5-1 and TRBJ2-1; 9 bases map to TRBD1. Germline V gene lookup returns CDR1 SGHRS and CDR2 YFSETQ. V lost 0 bases and J lost 6; bases outside the gene matches: 4. The CDR3 contains 15 residues. CDR3 DNA: TGCGCCAGCAGCTTGGGGACAGGGGTGGGCAATGAGCAGTTCTTC. Translation gives CASSLGTGVGNEQFF. Based on the CDR3 plus reference TRBV5-1 and TRBJ2-1, the full variable domain is KAGVTQTPRYLIKTRGQQVTLSCSPISGHRSVSWYQQTPGQGLQFLFEYFSETQRNKGNFPGRFSGRQFSNSRSEMNVSTLELGDSALYLCASSLGTGVGNEQFFGPGTRLTVL.

This chain uses TRBV18 with TRBJ1-2; 9 bases line up with TRBD1. The CDR3 length is 14 residues. Trimming removed 3 bases from V and 7 bases from J; junction bases left unmatched: 6. The germline gives CDR1 KGHSH, CDR2 LQKENI. The CDR3 DNA is TGTGCCAGCTCACCGACCCGGGACAGGGTTGGCTACACCTTC. Translated, it gives CASSPTRDRVGYTF.

This sequence joins TRBV3-1 (or the pseudogene TRBV3-2) and TRBJ2-5, with D possibly matching TRBD2 (6 bases). This CDR3 comprises 14 residues. CDR1 is LGHDT, CDR2 YNNKEL, per germline (reference sequence). Trimming took off 6 bases at V and 5 bases at J, with 16 bases between the two ends. The CDR3 coding sequence is TGTGCCAGCAGAGGGACTTTGGACGTCGAGACCCAGTACTTC. This sequence encodes CASRGTLDVETQYF.

The V gene is TRBV5-1, the J gene TRBJ2-2; 8 bases agree with TRBD2. CDR1 SGHRS and CDR2 YFSETQ come from the germline V gene. CDR3 size: 16 residues. V lost 1 base to trimming and J lost 1 base; unmatched junction nucleotides: 3. This CDR3 is CASSLLTSGNTGELFF. The CDR3 DNA reads as TGCGCCAGCAGCTTGTTAACTAGCGGGAACACCGGGGAGCTGTTTTTT.

This clone was recorded only once. V gene TRBV19 combines with J gene TRBJ1-5; D gene uncertain. This CDR3 is 15 amino acids long. Germline CDR1 and CDR2: LNHDA and SQIVND (reference sequence). Trimming removed 10 bases at V and 1 base at J, with 17 bases between. CDR3 protein: CATRSGLLSNQPQHF. As DNA, the CDR3 is TGTGCCACCCGGAGCGGACTTCTAAGCAATCAGCCCCAGCATTTT.

The chain has TRBV4-2 and TRBJ1-1, with TRBD1 matching 8 bases. CDR1 is LGHNA and CDR2 is YNFKEQ in the germline V gene. This CDR3 has 15 amino acids. The V segment lost 1 base and the J segment 4 bases; nucleotides outside the gene matches: 5. The CDR3 DNA reads TGTGCCAGCAGCCAAGGGGCAGGGGGCTCCACTGAAGCTTTCTTT. It is translated as CASSQGAGGSTEAFF.

This rearrangement joins TRBV6-6 to TRBJ2-3; D gene unclear. Germline CDR1 reads MNHNY; CDR2 reads SVGAGI (reference sequence). The CDR3 is 13 amino acids. V lost 5 bases and J 2 bases, leaving 8 bases between the germline ends. The CDR3 DNA sequence: TGTGCCAGCAGTCTCTCTCCCACAGATACGCAGTATTTT. The encoded protein is CASSLSPTDTQYF.

This chain links TRBV9 with TRBJ1-6, with D unresolved. V was clipped by 5 bases and J by 12 bases, with 18 bases between them. The CDR3 consists of 14 residues. Germline V gene lookup returns CDR1 SGDLS and CDR2 YYNGEE. The CDR3 bases are TGTGCCAGCAGTGGTCCAGCCGGCCTAGAACCCCTCCACTTT. Translated: CASSGPAGLEPLHF.

V usage is TRBV12-3 or TRBV12-4 and J usage is TRBJ1-6, with D possibly being TRBD1 (5 bases). V was shortened by 4 bases and J by 14 bases, with 9 bases between the two germline ends. This CDR3 has 11 residues. The CDR3 loop is CASSSRDSLHF. CDR3 nucleotides: TGTGCCAGCAGTTCCCGGGACTCCCTCCACTTT.

This clone was recorded once. The J gene is TRBJ2-1, the V gene TRBV5-6; 10 bases align to TRBD2. The CDR3 is made up of 16 amino acids. The germline gives CDR1 SGHDT, CDR2 YYEEEE. Losses at the gene ends were 0 bases for V and 4 bases for J; bases not matched to a gene: 4. This chain's CDR3 is CASSLAGLAVYNEQFF. The DNA for the CDR3 is TGTGCCAGCAGCTTGGCCGGACTAGCGGTTTACAATGAGCAGTTCTTC.

This chain uses TRBV3-1 (or the pseudogene TRBV3-2) with TRBJ1-4, with 8 bases lining up with TRBD1. Germline trimming cut 5 bases from V and 8 bases from J; bases unmatched to any gene: 7. CDR3 size: 14 residues. Germline lookup yields CDR1 LGHDT and CDR2 YNNKEL (reference sequence). CDR3 nucleotide sequence: TGTGCCAGCAGCTCAGGGGGCAGAGGGGAAAAACTGTTTTTT. This codes for CASSSGGRGEKLFF.